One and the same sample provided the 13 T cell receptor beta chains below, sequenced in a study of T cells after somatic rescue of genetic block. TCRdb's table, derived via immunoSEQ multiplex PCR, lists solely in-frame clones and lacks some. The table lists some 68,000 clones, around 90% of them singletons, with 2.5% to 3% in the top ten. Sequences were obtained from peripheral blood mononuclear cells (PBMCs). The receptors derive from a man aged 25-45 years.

The CDR3 DNA reads as TGTGCCAGCAGCCCACACTCGGGGGATGAGCAGTACTTC. This gives the protein CASSPHSGDEQYF. The chain combines TRBV9 with TRBJ2-7; D perhaps matches TRBD2 (6 bases). This CDR3 spans 13 amino acids. Germline lookup yields CDR1 SGDLS and CDR2 YYNGEE. With 4 bases removed from V and 7 bases from J, the gap between germline ends came to 15 bases.

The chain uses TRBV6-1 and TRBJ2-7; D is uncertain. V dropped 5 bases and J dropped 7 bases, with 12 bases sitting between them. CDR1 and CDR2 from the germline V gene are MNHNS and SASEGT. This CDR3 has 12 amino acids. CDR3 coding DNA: TGTGCCAGCAGTCGAAACTACGGGGAGCAGTACTTC. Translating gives CASSRNYGEQYF.

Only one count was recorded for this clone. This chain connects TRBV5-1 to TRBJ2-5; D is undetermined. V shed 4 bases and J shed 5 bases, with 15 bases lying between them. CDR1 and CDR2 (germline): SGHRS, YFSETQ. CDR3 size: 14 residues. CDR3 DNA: TGCGCCAGCAGCCCCCCGGGTAGCATGGAGACCCAGTACTTC. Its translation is CASSPPGSMETQYF. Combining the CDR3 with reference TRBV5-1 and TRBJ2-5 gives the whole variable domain KAGVTQTPRYLIKTRGQQVTLSCSPISGHRSVSWYQQTPGQGLQFLFEYFSETQRNKGNFPGRFSGRQFSNSRSEMNVSTLELGDSALYLCASSPPGSMETQYFGPGTRLLVL.

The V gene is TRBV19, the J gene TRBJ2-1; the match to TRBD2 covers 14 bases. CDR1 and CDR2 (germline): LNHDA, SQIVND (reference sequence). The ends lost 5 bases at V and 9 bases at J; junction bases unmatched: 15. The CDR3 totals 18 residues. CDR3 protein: CASSPGTSGGPPRSEQFF. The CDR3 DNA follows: TGTGCCAGTAGTCCGGGGACTAGCGGGGGCCCGCCGCGGAGTGAGCAGTTCTTC.

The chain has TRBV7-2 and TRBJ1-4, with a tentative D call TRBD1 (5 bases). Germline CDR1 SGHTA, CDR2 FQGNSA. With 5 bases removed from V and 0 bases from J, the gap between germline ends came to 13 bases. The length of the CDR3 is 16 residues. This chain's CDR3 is CASSPRQRSTNEKLFF. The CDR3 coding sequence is TGTGCCAGCAGCCCCAGACAGCGATCAACTAATGAAAAACTGTTTTTT.

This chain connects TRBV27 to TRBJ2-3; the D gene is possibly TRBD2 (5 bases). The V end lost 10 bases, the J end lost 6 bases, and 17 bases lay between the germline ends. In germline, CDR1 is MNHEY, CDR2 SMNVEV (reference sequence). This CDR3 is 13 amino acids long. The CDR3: CATETLAGDTQYF. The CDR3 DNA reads TGTGCCACCGAGACCCTAGCCGGGGATACGCAGTATTTT.

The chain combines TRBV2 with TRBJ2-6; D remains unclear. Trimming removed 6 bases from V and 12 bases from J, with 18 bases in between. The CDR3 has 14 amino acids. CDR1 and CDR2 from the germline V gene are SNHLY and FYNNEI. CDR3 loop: CASSVTGPLGVLTF. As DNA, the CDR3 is TGTGCCAGCAGCGTTACGGGTCCACTCGGCGTCCTGACTTTC.

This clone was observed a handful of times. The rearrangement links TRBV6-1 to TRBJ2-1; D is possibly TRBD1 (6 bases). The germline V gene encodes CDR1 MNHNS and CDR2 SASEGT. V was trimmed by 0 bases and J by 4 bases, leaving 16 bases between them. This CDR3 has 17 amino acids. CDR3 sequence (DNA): TGTGCCAGCAGTGAAGCGAGAGTGTGGGGGACATACAATGAGCAGTTCTTC. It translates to CASSEARVWGTYNEQFF.

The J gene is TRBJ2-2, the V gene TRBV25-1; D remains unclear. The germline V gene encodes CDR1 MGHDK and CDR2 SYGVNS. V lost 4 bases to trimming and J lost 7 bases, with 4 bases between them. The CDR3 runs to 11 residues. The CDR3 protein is CASSVGGELFF. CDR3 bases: TGTGCCAGCAGTGTGGGCGGGGAGCTGTTTTTT.

The CDR3 loop is CASSLGRLPLYEQYF. CDR3 nucleotide sequence: TGTGCCAGCAGTTTAGGGCGCCTACCACTCTACGAGCAGTACTTC. This chain joins TRBV28 and TRBJ2-7; D is ambiguous. Germline V gene lookup returns CDR1 MDHEN and CDR2 SYDVKM. The CDR3 totals 15 residues. Between the trimmed V and J ends, which lost 2 bases and 3 bases, there was a span of 14 bases.

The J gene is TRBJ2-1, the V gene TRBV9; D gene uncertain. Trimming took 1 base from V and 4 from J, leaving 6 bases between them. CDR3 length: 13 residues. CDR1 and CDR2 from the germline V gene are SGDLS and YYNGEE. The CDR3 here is CASSVTVYNEQFF. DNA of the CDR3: TGTGCCAGCAGCGTAACAGTGTACAATGAGCAGTTCTTC.

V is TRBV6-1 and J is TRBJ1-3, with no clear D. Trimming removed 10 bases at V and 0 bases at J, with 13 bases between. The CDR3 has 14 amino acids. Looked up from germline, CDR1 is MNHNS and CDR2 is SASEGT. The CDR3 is CATWWEPSGNTIYF. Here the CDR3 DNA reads TGTGCCACATGGTGGGAACCCTCTGGAAACACCATATATTTT.

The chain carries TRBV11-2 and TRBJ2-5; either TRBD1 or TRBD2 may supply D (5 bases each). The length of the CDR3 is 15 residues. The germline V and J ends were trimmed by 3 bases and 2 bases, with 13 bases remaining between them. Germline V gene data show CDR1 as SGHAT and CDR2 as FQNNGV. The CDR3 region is CASSFGAVGQETQYF. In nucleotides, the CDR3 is TGTGCCAGCAGCTTCGGGGCAGTTGGACAAGAGACCCAGTACTTC.